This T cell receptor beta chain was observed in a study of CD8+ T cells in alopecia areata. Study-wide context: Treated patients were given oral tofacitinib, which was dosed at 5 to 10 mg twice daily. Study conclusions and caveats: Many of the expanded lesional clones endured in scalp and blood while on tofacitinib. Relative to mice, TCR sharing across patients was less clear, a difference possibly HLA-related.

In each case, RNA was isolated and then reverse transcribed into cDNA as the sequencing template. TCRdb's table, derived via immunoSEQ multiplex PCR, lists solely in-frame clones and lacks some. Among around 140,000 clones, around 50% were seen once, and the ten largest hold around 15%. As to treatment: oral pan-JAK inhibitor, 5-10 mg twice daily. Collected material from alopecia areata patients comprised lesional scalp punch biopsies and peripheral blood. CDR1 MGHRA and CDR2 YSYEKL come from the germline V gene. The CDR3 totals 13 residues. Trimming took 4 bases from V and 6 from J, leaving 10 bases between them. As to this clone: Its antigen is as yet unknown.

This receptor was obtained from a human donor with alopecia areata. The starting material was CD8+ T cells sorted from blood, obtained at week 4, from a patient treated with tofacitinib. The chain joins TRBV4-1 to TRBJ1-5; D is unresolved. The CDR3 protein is CASSLRRTQPQHF. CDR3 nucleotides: TGCGCCAGCAGCCTTCGTAGGACTCAGCCCCAGCATTTT.